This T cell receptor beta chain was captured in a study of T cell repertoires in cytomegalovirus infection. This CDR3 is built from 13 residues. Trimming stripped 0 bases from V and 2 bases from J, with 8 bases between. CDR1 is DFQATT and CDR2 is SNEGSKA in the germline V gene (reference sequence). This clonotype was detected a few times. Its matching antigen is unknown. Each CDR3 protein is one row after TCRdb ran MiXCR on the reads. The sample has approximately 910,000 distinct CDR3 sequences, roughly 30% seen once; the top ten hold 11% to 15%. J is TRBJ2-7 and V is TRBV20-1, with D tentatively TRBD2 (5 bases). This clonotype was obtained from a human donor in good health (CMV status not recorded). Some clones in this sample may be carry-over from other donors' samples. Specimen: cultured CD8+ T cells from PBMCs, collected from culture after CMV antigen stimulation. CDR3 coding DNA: TGCAGTGCTAGAGATAAGCGGACCTACGAGCAGTACTTC. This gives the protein CSARDKRTYEQYF.